This TCR beta chain was recorded in a study of blood T cell repertoires in COVID-19. The CDR3 totals 15 residues. V shed 5 bases, J shed 1 base, and the junction held 9 bases outside the gene matches. Germline V CDR1 and CDR2: SQVTM, ANQGSEA. Some clones are missing from TCRdb's copy, which holds only in-frame ones; the method was immunoSEQ multiplex PCR. The sample records about 200,000 clones, around four fifths being singletons. V is TRBV29-1 and J is TRBJ2-7, with 9 bases aligning to TRBD2. The sample was peripheral blood. This clonotype originated in a man aged 55 to 70 with COVID-19, enrolled during active disease. The CDR3 sequence: CSVRLAGRSSYEQYF. CDR3 in DNA: TGCAGCGTTAGGCTAGCGGGAAGGAGTTCCTACGAGCAGTACTTC.